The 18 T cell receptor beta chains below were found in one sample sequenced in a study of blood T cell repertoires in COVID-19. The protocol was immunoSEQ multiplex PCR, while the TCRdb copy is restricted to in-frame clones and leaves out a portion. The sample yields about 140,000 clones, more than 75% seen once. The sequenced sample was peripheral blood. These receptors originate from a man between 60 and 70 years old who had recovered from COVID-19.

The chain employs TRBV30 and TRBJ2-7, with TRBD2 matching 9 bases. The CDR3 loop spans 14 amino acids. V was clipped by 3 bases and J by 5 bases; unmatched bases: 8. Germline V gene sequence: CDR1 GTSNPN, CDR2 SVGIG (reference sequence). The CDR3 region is CAWRGGLALHEQYF. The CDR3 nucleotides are TGTGCCTGGAGAGGCGGACTAGCGCTGCACGAGCAGTACTTC.

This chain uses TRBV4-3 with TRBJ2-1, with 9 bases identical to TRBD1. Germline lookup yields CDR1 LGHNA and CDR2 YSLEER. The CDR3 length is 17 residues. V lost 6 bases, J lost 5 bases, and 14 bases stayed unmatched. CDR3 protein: CASRAEPQGARDNEQFF. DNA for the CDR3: TGCGCCAGCAGGGCAGAACCACAGGGGGCGCGGGACAATGAGCAGTTCTTC.

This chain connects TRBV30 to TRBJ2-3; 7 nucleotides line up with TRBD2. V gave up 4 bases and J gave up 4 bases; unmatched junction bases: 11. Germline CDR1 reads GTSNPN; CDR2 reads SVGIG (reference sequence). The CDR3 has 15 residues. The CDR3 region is CAWTGLADLSDTQYF. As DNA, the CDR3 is TGTGCCTGGACTGGGCTAGCGGATCTCTCAGATACGCAGTATTTT.

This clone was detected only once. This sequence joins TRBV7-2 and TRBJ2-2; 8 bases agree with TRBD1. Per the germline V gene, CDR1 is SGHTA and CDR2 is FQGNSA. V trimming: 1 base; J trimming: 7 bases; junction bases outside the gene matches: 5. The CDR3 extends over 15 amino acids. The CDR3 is CASSLGQGAFGELFF. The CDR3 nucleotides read TGTGCCAGCAGCTTAGGGCAGGGGGCCTTCGGGGAGCTGTTTTTT.

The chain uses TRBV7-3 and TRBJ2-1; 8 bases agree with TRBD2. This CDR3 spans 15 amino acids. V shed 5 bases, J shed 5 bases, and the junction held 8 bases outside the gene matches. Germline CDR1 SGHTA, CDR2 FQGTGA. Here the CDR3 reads CASSRGLARNNEQFF. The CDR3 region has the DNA TGTGCCAGCAGCCGTGGACTAGCCCGGAACAATGAGCAGTTCTTC.

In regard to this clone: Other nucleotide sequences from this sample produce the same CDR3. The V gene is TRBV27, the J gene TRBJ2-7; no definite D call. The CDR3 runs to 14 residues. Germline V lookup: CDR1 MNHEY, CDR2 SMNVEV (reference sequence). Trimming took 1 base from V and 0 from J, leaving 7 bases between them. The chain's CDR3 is CASSLWASSYEQYF. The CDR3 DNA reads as TGTGCCAGCAGTTTATGGGCAAGCTCCTACGAGCAGTACTTC.

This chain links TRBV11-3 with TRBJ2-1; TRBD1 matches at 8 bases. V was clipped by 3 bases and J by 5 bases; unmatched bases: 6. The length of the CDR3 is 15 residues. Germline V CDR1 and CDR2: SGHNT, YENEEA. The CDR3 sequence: CASSFGRGLDNEQFF. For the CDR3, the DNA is TGTGCCAGCAGCTTCGGCAGGGGGCTGGACAATGAGCAGTTCTTC.

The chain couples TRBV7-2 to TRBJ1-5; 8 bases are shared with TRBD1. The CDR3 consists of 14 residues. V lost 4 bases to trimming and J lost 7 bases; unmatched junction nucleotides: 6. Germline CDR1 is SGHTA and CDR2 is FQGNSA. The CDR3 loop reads CASSSGGAGQPQHF. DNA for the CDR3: TGTGCCAGCAGCTCAGGGGGCGCAGGGCAGCCCCAGCATTTT.

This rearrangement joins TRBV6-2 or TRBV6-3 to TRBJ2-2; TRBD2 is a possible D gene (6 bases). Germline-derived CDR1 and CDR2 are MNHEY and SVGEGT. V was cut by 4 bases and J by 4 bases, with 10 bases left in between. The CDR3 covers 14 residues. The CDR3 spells CASSLAGRTGELFF. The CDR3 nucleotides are TGTGCCAGCAGTTTGGCGGGACGCACCGGGGAGCTGTTTTTT.

The CDR3 loop is CSVGNRGAENTEAFF. For the CDR3, the DNA is TGCAGCGTTGGTAACAGGGGGGCGGAGAACACTGAAGCTTTCTTT. The V and J genes are TRBV29-1 and TRBJ1-1; 8 bases fit TRBD1. The germline V gene has CDR1 SQVTM and CDR2 ANQGSEA. V dropped 4 bases and J dropped 1; count of bases not matched to a gene: 8. This CDR3 contains 15 residues.

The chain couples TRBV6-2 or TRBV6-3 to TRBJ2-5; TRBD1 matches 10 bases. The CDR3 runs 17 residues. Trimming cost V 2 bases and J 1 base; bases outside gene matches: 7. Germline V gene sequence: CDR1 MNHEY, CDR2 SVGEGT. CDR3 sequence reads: CASSYGTGTGAQETQYF. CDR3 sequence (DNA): TGTGCCAGCAGTTACGGGACCGGGACAGGGGCCCAAGAGACCCAGTACTTC.

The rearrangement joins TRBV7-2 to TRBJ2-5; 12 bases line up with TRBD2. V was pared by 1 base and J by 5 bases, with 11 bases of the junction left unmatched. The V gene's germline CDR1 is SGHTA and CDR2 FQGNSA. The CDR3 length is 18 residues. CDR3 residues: CASSLVRGSLAGGETQYF. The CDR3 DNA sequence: TGTGCCAGCAGCTTAGTTAGGGGGAGTCTAGCGGGAGGGGAGACCCAGTACTTC.

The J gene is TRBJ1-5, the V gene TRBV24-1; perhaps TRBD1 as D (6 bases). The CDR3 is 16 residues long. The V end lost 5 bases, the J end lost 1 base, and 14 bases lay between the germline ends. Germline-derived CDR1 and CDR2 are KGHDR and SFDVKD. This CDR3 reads CATSVGGGHSNQPQHF. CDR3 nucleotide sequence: TGTGCCACCAGTGTCGGGGGGGGGCACAGCAATCAGCCCCAGCATTTT.

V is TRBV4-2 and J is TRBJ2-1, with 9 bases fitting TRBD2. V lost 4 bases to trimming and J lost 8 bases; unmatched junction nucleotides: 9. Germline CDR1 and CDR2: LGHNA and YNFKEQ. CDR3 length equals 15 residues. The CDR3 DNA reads TGTGCCAGCAGCCCAGAAGCGGGGGGAATGGATGAGCAGTTCTTC. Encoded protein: CASSPEAGGMDEQFF.

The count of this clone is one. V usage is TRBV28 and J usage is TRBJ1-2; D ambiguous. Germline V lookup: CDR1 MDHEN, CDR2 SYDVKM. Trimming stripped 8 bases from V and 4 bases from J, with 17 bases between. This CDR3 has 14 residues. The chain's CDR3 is CASRRDPEAYGYTF. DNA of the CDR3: TGTGCCAGCCGTAGGGATCCGGAGGCCTATGGCTACACCTTC.

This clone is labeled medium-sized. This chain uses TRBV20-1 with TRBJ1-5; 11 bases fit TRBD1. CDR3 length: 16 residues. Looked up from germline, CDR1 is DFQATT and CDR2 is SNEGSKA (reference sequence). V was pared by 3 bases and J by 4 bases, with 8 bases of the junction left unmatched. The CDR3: CSASDPGQGVNQPQHF. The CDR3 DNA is TGCAGTGCTAGTGACCCGGGACAGGGGGTAAATCAGCCCCAGCATTTT.

The CDR3 DNA reads as TGTGCCAGCAGTTACGGGGGACAGACGAACACCGGGGAGCTGTTTTTT. Translating it yields CASSYGGQTNTGELFF. The chain combines TRBV6-5 with TRBJ2-2; 7 bases are shared with TRBD1. V lost 2 bases, J lost 0 bases, and 3 bases stayed unmatched. This CDR3 contains 16 residues. CDR1 and CDR2 (germline): MNHEY, SVGAGI.

CDR3 loop: CASSVQGGTEAFF. The CDR3 DNA reads as TGTGCCAGCAGCGTACAGGGAGGGACTGAAGCTTTCTTT. V is TRBV9 and J is TRBJ1-1, with D perhaps matching TRBD1 (5 bases). Germline CDR1 reads SGDLS; CDR2 reads YYNGEE. Trimming left V 1 base short and J 5 bases short, with 9 bases between. The CDR3 runs 13 residues.